Shown below are 5 T cell receptor beta chains from a single sample sequenced in a study of CD8+ T cells in alopecia areata. Stated treatment: oral pan-JAK inhibitor, 5-10 mg twice daily. As the sequencing template, cDNA was produced by extracting RNA and reverse transcribing it. TCRdb's copy holds only in-frame clones and misses some; the assay was immunoSEQ multiplex PCR. The sample consists of hundreds of thousands of clones, roughly 66% of them appearing once. The specimen was CD4+ T cells sorted from blood, collected around week 42, from a patient treated with tofacitinib. These receptors came from a human donor with alopecia areata.

The gene calls are TRBV5-6 and TRBJ2-3; D is ambiguous. The CDR3 spans 14 residues. Deletions cut 1 base from V and 6 bases from J, with 12 bases between. CDR1 SGHDT and CDR2 YYEEEE come from the germline V gene. CDR3 loop: CASSLPGLPDTQYF. In nucleotides, the CDR3 is TGTGCCAGCAGCTTGCCCGGGTTACCGGATACGCAGTATTTT.

This clone was recorded once. The chain's CDR3 is CASSLAGQYEQYF. CDR3 nucleotides: TGTGCCAGCAGCTTAGCGGGACAATACGAGCAGTACTTC. The V and J genes are TRBV7-9 and TRBJ2-7; D is possibly TRBD1 (6 bases). The germline V and J ends were trimmed by 0 bases and 4 bases, with 7 bases remaining between them. Germline-derived CDR1 and CDR2 are SEHNR and FQNEAQ (reference sequence). The CDR3 runs to 13 residues.

The chain carries TRBV4-3 and TRBJ1-2; D may be TRBD1 (6 bases). In germline, CDR1 is LGHNA, CDR2 YSLEER. The germline V and J ends were trimmed by 0 bases and 3 bases, with 20 bases remaining between them. The CDR3 runs to 18 residues. The DNA for the CDR3 is TGCGCCAGCAGCCAAGAAGGATCCCGAGGGGGGGAGTACTATGGCTACACCTTC. Its protein is CASSQEGSRGGEYYGYTF.

The rearrangement joins TRBV25-1 to TRBJ1-5; no definite D call. Germline lookup yields CDR1 MGHDK and CDR2 SYGVNS. Deletions cut 2 bases from V and 0 bases from J, with 8 bases between. The CDR3 loop spans 15 amino acids. The CDR3 DNA is TGTGCCAGCAGTGAAGGGGTATATAGCAATCAGCCCCAGCATTTT. Its protein product is CASSEGVYSNQPQHF.

This chain links TRBV2 with TRBJ2-2; 7 bases fit TRBD2. CDR1 SNHLY and CDR2 FYNNEI come from the germline V gene. The CDR3 totals 16 residues. The trim removed 5 bases at V and 0 bases at J, leaving 6 bases unmatched. The CDR3 nucleotides read TGTGCCAGCAGTTCGGGGAGGGGCACGAACACCGGGGAGCTGTTTTTT. It yields the protein CASSSGRGTNTGELFF.